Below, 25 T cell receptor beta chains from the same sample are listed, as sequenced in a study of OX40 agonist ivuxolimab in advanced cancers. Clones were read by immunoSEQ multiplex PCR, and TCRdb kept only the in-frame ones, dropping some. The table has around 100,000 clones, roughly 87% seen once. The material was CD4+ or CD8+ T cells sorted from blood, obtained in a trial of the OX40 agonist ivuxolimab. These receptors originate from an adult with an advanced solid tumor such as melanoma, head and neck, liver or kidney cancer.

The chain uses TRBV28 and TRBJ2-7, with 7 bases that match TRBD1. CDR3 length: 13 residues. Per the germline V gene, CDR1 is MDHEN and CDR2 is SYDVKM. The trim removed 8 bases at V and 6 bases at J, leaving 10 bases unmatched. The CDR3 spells CASRDRSLGEQYF. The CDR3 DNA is TGTGCCAGCCGGGACAGATCCCTCGGCGAGCAGTACTTC.

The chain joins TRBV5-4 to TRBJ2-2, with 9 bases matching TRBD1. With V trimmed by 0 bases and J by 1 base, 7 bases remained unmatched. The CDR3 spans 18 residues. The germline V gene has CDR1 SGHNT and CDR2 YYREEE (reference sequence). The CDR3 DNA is TGTGCCAGCAGCTTGGCCGGGACAGGGATCGGGAACACCGGGGAGCTGTTTTTT. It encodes CASSLAGTGIGNTGELFF.

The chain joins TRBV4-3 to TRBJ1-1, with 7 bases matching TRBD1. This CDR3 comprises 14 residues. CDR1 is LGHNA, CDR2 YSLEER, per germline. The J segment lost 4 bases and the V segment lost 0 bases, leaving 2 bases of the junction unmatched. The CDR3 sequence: CASSQERGLTEAFF. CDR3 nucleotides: TGCGCCAGCAGCCAAGAAAGGGGGCTCACTGAAGCTTTCTTT.

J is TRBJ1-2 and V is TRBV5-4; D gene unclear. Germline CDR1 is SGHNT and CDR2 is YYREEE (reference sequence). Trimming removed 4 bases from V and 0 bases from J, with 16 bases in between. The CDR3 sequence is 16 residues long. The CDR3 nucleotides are TGTGCCAGCAGCACGGAGCCCACCGTTGCTAACTATGGCTACACCTTC. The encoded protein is CASSTEPTVANYGYTF. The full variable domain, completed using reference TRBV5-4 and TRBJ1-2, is ETGVTQSPTHLIKTRGQQVTLRCSSQSGHNTVSWYQQALGQGPQFIFQYYREEENGRGNFPPRFSGLQFPNYSSELNVNALELDDSALYLCASSTEPTVANYGYTFGSGTRLTVV.

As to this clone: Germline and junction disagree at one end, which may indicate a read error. The CDR3, as DNA: TGCGCCAGCAGCCGAGGGACAGGGAACTCTGGGGCCAACATCCTGACTTTC. Translating gives CASSRGTGNSGANILTF. V and J are TRBV4-3 and TRBJ2-6, with TRBD1 matching 9 bases. The germline V gene encodes CDR1 LGHNA and CDR2 YSLEER. CDR3 size: 17 residues.

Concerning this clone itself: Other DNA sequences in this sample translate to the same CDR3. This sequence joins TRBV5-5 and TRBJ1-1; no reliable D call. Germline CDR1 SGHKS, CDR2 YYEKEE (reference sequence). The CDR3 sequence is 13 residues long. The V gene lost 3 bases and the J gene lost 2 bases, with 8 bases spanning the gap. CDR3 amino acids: CASSSGVNTEAFF. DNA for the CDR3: TGTGCCAGCAGCTCAGGAGTCAACACTGAAGCTTTCTTT.

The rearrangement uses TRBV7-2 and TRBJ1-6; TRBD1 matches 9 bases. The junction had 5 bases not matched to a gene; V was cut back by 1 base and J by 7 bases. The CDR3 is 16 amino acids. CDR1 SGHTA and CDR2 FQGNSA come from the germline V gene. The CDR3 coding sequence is TGTGCCAGCAGCTTAGGACAGGGGGTAAAGAATTCACCCCTCCACTTT. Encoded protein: CASSLGQGVKNSPLHF.

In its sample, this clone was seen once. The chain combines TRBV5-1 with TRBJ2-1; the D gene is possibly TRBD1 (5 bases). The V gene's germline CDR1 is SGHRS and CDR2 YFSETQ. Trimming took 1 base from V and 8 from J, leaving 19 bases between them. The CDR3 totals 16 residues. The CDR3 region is CASSLRGTATLDEQFF. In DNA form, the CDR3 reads TGCGCCAGCAGCTTGAGGGGTACCGCTACGTTGGATGAGCAGTTCTTC.

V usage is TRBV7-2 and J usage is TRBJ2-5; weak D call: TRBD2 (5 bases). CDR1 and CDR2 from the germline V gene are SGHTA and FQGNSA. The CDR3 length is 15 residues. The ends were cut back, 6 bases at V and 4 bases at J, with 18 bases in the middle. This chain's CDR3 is CASSTLLGRGETQYF. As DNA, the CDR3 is TGTGCCAGCAGTACCTTACTTGGGAGAGGAGAGACCCAGTACTTC.

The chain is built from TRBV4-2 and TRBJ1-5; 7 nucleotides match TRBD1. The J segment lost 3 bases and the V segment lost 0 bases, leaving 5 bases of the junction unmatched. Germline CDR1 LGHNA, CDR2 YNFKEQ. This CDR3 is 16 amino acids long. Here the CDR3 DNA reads TGTGCCAGCAGCCAAGATGGAGGGGGCTCCAATCAGCCCCAGCATTTT. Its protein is CASSQDGGGSNQPQHF.

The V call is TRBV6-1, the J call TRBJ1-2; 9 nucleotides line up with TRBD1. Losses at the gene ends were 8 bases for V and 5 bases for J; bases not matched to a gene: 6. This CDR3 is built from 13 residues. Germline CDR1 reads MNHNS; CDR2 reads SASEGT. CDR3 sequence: CASSRQGEYGYTF. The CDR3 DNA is TGTGCCAGCTCGAGACAGGGGGAGTATGGCTACACCTTC.

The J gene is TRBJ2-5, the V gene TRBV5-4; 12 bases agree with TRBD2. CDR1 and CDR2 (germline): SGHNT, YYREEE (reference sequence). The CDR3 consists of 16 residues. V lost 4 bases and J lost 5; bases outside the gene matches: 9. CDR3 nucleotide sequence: TGTGCCAGCAGCCCGGGGCTAGCGGGAGGGTCGGAGACCCAGTACTTC. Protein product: CASSPGLAGGSETQYF. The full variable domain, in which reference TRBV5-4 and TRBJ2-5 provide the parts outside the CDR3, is ETGVTQSPTHLIKTRGQQVTLRCSSQSGHNTVSWYQQALGQGPQFIFQYYREEENGRGNFPPRFSGLQFPNYSSELNVNALELDDSALYLCASSPGLAGGSETQYFGPGTRLLVL.

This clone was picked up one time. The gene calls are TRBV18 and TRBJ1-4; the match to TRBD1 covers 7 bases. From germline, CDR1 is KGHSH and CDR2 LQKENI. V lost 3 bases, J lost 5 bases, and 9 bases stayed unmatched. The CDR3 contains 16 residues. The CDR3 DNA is TGTGCCAGCTCACCCACCTTCGGCAGGGGGAATGAAAAACTGTTTTTT. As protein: CASSPTFGRGNEKLFF.

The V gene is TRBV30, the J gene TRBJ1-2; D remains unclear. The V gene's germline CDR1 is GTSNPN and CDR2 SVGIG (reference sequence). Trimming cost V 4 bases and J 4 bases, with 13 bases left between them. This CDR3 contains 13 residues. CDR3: CAWMTPEGYGYTF. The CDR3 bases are TGTGCCTGGATGACACCCGAAGGCTATGGCTACACCTTC.

The CDR3 nucleotides are TGTGCCAGCAGTTCTCCGGGACAGGTTGGGCCCCAGCATTTT. As protein: CASSSPGQVGPQHF. The V call is TRBV7-2, the J call TRBJ1-5, with 8 bases lining up with TRBD1. V lost 6 bases to trimming and J lost 9 bases; unmatched junction nucleotides: 10. This CDR3 is built from 14 residues. Germline CDR1 is SGHTA and CDR2 is FQGNSA.

CDR3 residues: CASSPGLGQGIYEQYF. The DNA of the CDR3 is TGTGCCAGCAGCCCAGGCTTGGGACAGGGAATTTACGAGCAGTACTTC. The V gene is TRBV5-4, the J gene TRBJ2-7, with TRBD1 matching over 9 bases. This CDR3 contains 16 residues. Germline-derived CDR1 and CDR2 are SGHNT and YYREEE (reference sequence). V lost 4 bases to trimming and J lost 4 bases; unmatched junction nucleotides: 12.

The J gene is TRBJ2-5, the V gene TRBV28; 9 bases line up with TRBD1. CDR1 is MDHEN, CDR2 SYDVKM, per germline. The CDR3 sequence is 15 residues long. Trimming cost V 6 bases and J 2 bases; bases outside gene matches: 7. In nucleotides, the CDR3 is TGTGCCAGCAGGACTGGGGGACAGGGACAAGAGACCCAGTACTTC. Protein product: CASRTGGQGQETQYF.

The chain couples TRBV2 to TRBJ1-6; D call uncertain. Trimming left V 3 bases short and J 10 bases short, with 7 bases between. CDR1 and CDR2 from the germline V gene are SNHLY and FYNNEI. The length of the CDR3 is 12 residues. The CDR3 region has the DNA TGTGCCAGCAGTGATGGGTACTCACCCCTCCACTTT. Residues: CASSDGYSPLHF.

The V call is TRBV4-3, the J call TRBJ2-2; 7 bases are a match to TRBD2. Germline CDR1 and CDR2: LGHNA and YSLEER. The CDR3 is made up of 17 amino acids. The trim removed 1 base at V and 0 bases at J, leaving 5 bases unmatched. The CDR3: CASSQAPSGANTGELFF. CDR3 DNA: TGCGCCAGCAGCCAAGCCCCTAGCGGCGCGAACACCGGGGAGCTGTTTTTT.

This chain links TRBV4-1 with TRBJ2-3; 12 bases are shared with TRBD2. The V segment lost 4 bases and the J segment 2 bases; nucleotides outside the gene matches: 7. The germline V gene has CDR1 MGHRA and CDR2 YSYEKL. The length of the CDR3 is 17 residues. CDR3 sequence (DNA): TGCGCCAGCAGCCGCCGGGCTAGCGGGAGGGTCACAGATACGCAGTATTTT. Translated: CASSRRASGRVTDTQYF.

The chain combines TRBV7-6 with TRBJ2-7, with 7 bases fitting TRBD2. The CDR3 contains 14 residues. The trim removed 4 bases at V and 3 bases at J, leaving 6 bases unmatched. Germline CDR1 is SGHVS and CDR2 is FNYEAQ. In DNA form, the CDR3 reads TGTGCCAGCAGCTCCAGGGACTACAACTACGAGCAGTACTTC. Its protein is CASSSRDYNYEQYF.

The CDR3 bases are TGTGCCAGCAGCCGTAGGGGAGGGACTAATGAAAAACTGTTTTTT. It yields the protein CASSRRGGTNEKLFF. The chain joins TRBV7-3 to TRBJ1-4; TRBD1 is a possible D gene (5 bases). V shed 5 bases and J shed 2 bases, with 12 bases lying between them. The germline CDR1 and CDR2 sequences are SGHTA and FQGTGA. This CDR3 is 15 amino acids long.

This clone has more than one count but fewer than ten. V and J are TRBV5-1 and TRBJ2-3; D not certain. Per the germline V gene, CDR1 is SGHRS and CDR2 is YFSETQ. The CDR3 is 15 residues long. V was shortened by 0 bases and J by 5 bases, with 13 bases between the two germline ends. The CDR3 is CASSLGRHSIDTQYF. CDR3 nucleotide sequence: TGCGCCAGCAGCTTGGGGCGACATTCGATAGATACGCAGTATTTT.

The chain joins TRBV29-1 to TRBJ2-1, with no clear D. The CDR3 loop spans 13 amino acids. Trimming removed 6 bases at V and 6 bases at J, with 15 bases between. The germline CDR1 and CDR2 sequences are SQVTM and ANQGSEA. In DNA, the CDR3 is TGCAGCGTCTCCCCCAGATGGGGCAATGAGCAGTTCTTC. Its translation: CSVSPRWGNEQFF.

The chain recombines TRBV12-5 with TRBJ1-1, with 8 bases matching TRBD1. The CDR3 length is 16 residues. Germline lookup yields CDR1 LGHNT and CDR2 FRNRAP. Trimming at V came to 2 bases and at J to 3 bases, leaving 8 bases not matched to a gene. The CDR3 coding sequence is TGTGCTAGTGGTTTGTCACCCGGGACAGGACACACTGAAGCTTTCTTT. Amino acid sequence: CASGLSPGTGHTEAFF.